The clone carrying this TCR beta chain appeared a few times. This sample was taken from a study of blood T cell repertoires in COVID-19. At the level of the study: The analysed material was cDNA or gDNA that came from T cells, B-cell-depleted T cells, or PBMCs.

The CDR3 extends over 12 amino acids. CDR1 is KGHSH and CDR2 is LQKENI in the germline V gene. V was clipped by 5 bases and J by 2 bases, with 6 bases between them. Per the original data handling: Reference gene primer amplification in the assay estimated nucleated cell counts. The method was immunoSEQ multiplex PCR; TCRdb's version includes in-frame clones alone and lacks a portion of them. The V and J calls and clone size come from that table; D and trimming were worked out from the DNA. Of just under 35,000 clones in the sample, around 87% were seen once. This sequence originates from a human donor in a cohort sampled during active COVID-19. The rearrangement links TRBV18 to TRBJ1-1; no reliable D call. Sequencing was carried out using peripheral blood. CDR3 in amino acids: CASSFINTEAFF. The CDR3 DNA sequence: TGTGCCAGCTCATTTATAAACACTGAAGCTTTCTTT.